What follows is one T cell receptor beta chain and its context. Trimming took 1 base from V and 3 from J, leaving 15 bases between them. The germline V gene encodes CDR1 SGHNT and CDR2 YENEEA. This CDR3 is 17 amino acids long. The record originates from a study of cytomegalovirus exposure and HLA in healthy donors. In the PCR, 60 Vbeta and 13 Jbeta primers were used. Measured with immunoSEQ multiplex PCR; TCRdb has only the in-frame clones, and not every one. The sample carries approximately 190,000 clones, roughly four fifths recorded once. This TCR was sampled from a woman aged 30 to 39 in good health and CMV-seropositive. The chain recombines TRBV11-3 with TRBJ2-2; weak D call: TRBD1 (6 bases). The specimen was PBMCs. CDR3 loop: CASSLGMGARDTGELFF. The CDR3 nucleotides read TGTGCCAGCAGCTTAGGAATGGGGGCGCGGGACACCGGGGAGCTGTTTTTT.